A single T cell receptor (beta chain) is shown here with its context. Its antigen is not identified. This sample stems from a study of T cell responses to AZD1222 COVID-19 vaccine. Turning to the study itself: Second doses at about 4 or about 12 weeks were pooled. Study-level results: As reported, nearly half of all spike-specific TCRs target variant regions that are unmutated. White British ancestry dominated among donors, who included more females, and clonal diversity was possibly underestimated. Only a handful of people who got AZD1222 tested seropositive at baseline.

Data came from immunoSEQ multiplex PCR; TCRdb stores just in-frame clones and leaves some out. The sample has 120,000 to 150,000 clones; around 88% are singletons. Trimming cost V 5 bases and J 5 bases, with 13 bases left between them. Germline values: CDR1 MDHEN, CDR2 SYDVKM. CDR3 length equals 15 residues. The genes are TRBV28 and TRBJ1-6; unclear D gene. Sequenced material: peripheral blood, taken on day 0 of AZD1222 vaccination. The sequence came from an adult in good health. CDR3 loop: CASSAQTAHNSPLHF. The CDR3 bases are TGTGCCAGCAGTGCACAGACGGCCCATAATTCACCCCTCCACTTT.